The entry below gives a single T cell receptor (beta chain) sequence along with its context. What it binds is not known. This record belongs to a study of tumor and adjacent non-tumor tissue in lung cancer. Looking at the study overall: Histology: 12 adenocarcinoma, a couple of squamous cell carcinoma, 1 small cell lung cancer.

This CDR3 has 15 amino acids. Germline-derived CDR1 and CDR2 are DFQATT and SNEGSKA (reference sequence). The library came from three nested PCR rounds adapted from ARM-PCR protocols. One entry per CDR3 protein results from TCRdb running MiXCR on the multiplex PCR reads. This table holds over 85,000 distinct CDR3 sequences, about 80% found once. Study-level points and caveats: Tumor TCR diversity, when higher, was linked to shorter survival. TCR diversity was significantly greater in tumor than normal lung tissue.

No cell sorting was done before RNA was extracted from the tissue. This chain joins TRBV20-1 and TRBJ1-5, with 9 bases lining up with TRBD1. The J call may be wrong; the DNA end is better matched by TRBJ2-3. The receptor was derived from a man aged 65 to 79 with non-small cell lung cancer. Specimen: lung tumor tissue. CDR3 DNA sequence: TGCAGTGCTGGAGGACAGGGGCTCTTGCAGAAGCCCCAGTATTTT. This gives the protein CSAGGQGLLQKPQYF.